This T cell receptor beta chain stems from a study of blood T cell repertoires in COVID-19. Overall study context: The study drew acute and convalescent COVID-19 samples from the United States, Italy and Spain. In each case, the material was cDNA or gDNA derived from T cells, B-cell-depleted T cells, or PBMCs.

This clone was detected a few times. Original handling: Using reference gene primer amplification, nucleated cell counts were estimated. Profiling relied on immunoSEQ multiplex PCR, and the TCRdb table lists in-frame clones only, not all of them. That table furnishes V, J and clone size, whereas the DNA furnished D and trimming. The table records 88,000 or so clones, 65% to 90% of them present only once. This TCR came from a man aged 60 to 69 with acute or convalescent COVID-19. What was sequenced was peripheral blood.

The CDR3 DNA follows: TGTGCCAGCAGTTTATCGGGGCCCATCTCTGGAAACACCATATATTTT. Encoded protein: CASSLSGPISGNTIYF. The rearrangement joins TRBV27 to TRBJ1-3, with a weak D call TRBD1 (5 bases). The CDR3 totals 16 residues. V lost 0 bases, J lost 0 bases, and 9 bases lay in between. Germline V lookup: CDR1 MNHEY, CDR2 SMNVEV (reference sequence).